Presented here are 27 T cell receptor beta chains from one specimen sequenced in a study of T cell responses to AZD1222 COVID-19 vaccine. Some clones are missing from TCRdb's copy, which holds only in-frame ones; the method was immunoSEQ multiplex PCR. Of about 180,000 clones in the sample, around 90% were seen once. Here the sequenced sample was peripheral blood, taken on day 0 of AZD1222 vaccination. Receptor source: an adult in good health.

The rearrangement links TRBV29-1 to TRBJ2-2, with D maybe TRBD1 (5 bases). The CDR3 covers 14 residues. The V gene lost 4 bases and the J gene lost 7 bases, with 16 bases spanning the gap. CDR1 is SQVTM, CDR2 ANQGSEA, per germline. The DNA of the CDR3 is TGCAGCGTTGGGGCGGCAGGGTGGAGCGGGGAGCTGTTTTTT. It is translated as CSVGAAGWSGELFF.

This chain uses TRBV15 with TRBJ1-3; 9 nucleotides match TRBD1. This CDR3 contains 18 residues. Trimming at V came to 4 bases and at J to 0 bases, leaving 10 bases not matched to a gene. Germline values: CDR1 LNHNV, CDR2 YYDKDF (reference sequence). The CDR3 region is CATSTPYGGQGSGNTIYF. The CDR3 DNA sequence: TGTGCCACCAGCACCCCTTACGGGGGACAGGGCTCTGGAAACACCATATATTTT.

The chain couples TRBV5-6 to TRBJ2-7; perhaps TRBD2 as D (6 bases). Trimming removed 0 bases at V and 7 bases at J, with 8 bases between. Germline loops: CDR1 SGHDT, CDR2 YYEEEE. The CDR3 sequence is 12 residues long. The CDR3 is CASSLVAGEQYF. The CDR3, as DNA: TGTGCCAGCAGCTTGGTTGCGGGGGAGCAGTACTTC.

The chain recombines TRBV19 with TRBJ2-2; 15 bases map to TRBD2. This CDR3 has 18 residues. V lost 9 bases, J lost 12 bases, and 20 bases stayed unmatched. CDR1 is LNHDA, CDR2 SQIVND, per germline (reference sequence). CDR3 bases: TGTGCCAGCCACCCCGGACTAGCGGGAGGGGACGATCTGGGGAAGCTGTTTTTT. Amino acids: CASHPGLAGGDDLGKLFF.

The chain employs TRBV6-5 and TRBJ1-2; 11 bases are a match to TRBD1. CDR3 length: 14 residues. Germline V gene lookup returns CDR1 MNHEY and CDR2 SVGAGI. After removal of 6 bases from V and 5 bases from J, the junction contained 5 bases not matched to a gene. CDR3 residues: CASRQGQGVYGYTF. The CDR3 nucleotides read TGTGCCAGCAGGCAGGGACAGGGGGTTTATGGCTACACCTTC.

This clone was seen at least ten times. V and J are TRBV3-1 (or the pseudogene TRBV3-2) and TRBJ1-5; TRBD1 matches at 8 bases. V gave up 0 bases and J gave up 4 bases; unmatched junction bases: 2. Germline loops: CDR1 LGHDT, CDR2 YNNKEL (reference sequence). The CDR3 is made up of 15 amino acids. The CDR3 loop reads CASSQDNRGNQPQHF. The CDR3 DNA is TGTGCCAGCAGCCAAGACAACAGGGGGAATCAGCCCCAGCATTTT.

The chain has TRBV19 and TRBJ2-7; no firm D call. V lost 1 base, J lost 2 bases, and 12 bases lay in between. CDR1 and CDR2 (germline): LNHDA, SQIVND (reference sequence). This CDR3 has 15 amino acids. CDR3 sequence (DNA): TGTGCCAGTAGTATAGCCCACGGGTTCCCCTACGAGCAGTACTTC. Amino acids: CASSIAHGFPYEQYF.

To note about this clone: Other DNA sequences within the sample encode an identical CDR3. The CDR3 DNA reads TGTGCCAGCAGCGTAGCCTACGAACGTGAGCAGTACTTC. Translating it yields CASSVAYEREQYF. The chain links TRBV9 to TRBJ2-7, with no clear D. The CDR3 runs to 13 residues. Germline values: CDR1 SGDLS, CDR2 YYNGEE. The V end lost 0 bases, the J end lost 7 bases, and 11 bases lay between the germline ends.

This sequence joins TRBV18 and TRBJ2-7; 8 bases match TRBD1. Germline V gene sequence: CDR1 KGHSH, CDR2 LQKENI. CDR3 length: 15 amino acids. Trimming took 6 bases from V and 5 from J; bases not matched to a gene: 12. Here the CDR3 reads CASSGRTGMEDEQYF. As DNA, the CDR3 is TGTGCCAGCTCGGGGCGGACAGGGATGGAGGACGAGCAGTACTTC.

This clone appeared once. The DNA of the CDR3 is TGTGCCACCAGCAGATCCGGAGACAGGCTCAATCAGCCCCAGCATTTT. Translating gives CATSRSGDRLNQPQHF. The chain employs TRBV15 and TRBJ1-5; D perhaps matches TRBD1 (6 bases). Trimming shortened V by 2 bases and J by 3 bases, and 14 bases separated the two germline ends. Germline V CDR1 and CDR2: LNHNV, YYDKDF (reference sequence). The CDR3 runs 16 residues. Complete variable domain (other parts from reference TRBV15 and TRBJ1-5): DAMVIQNPRYQVTQFGKPVTLSCSQTLNHNVMYWYQQKSSQAPKLLFHYYDKDFNNEADTPDNFQSRRPNTSFCFLDIRSPGLGDTAMYLCATSRSGDRLNQPQHFGDGTRLSIL.

The CDR3 protein is CASSRDRVGAYEQYF. For the CDR3, the DNA is TGTGCCAGCAGCCGGGACAGGGTGGGGGCCTACGAGCAGTACTTC. This chain links TRBV5-5 with TRBJ2-7, with 9 bases lining up with TRBD1. With 4 bases clipped from V and 2 bases from J, the junction kept 7 bases outside the gene matches. The CDR3 runs 15 residues. CDR1 and CDR2 from the germline V gene are SGHKS and YYEKEE (reference sequence).

J is TRBJ2-7 and V is TRBV6-5; D tentatively reads TRBD1 or TRBD2 (5 bases each). The CDR3 consists of 11 residues. In germline, CDR1 is MNHEY, CDR2 SVGAGI. V lost 10 bases and J lost 3, with 10 bases in between. The CDR3 bases are TGTGCCACCGGGACCCTCTACGAGCAGTACTTC. Protein product: CATGTLYEQYF.

The sample holds a few counts of this clone. V usage is TRBV28 and J usage is TRBJ1-1; the D gene is possibly TRBD1 (5 bases). The V and J ends lost 5 bases and 3 bases respectively, with 16 bases between them. Germline CDR1 MDHEN, CDR2 SYDVKM. The CDR3 loop spans 15 amino acids. CDR3 nucleotides: TGTGCCAGCAGTGCCGTGGGGGTTGCCGACACTGAAGCTTTCTTT. This translates into CASSAVGVADTEAFF.

This clone appeared once. The genes are TRBV10-2 and TRBJ1-4; D unclear. The CDR3 contains 14 residues. The V gene lost 6 bases and the J gene lost 6 bases, with 14 bases spanning the gap. Germline CDR1 WSHSY, CDR2 SAAADI. CDR3 coding DNA: TGCGCCAGCAGAGGCGGGATAATAGATGAAAAACTGTTTTTT. Translating gives CASRGGIIDEKLFF.

The V and J genes are TRBV20-1 and TRBJ2-7; unclear D gene. The germline V gene encodes CDR1 DFQATT and CDR2 SNEGSKA (reference sequence). The length of the CDR3 is 11 residues. The V end lost 0 bases, the J end lost 4 bases, and 4 bases lay between the germline ends. The CDR3 DNA follows: TGCAGTGCTAGAGACGCGTACGAGCAGTACTTC. This gives the protein CSARDAYEQYF.

The chain couples TRBV7-8 to TRBJ1-1; D is unresolved. CDR3 length: 13 amino acids. Trimming removed 5 bases at V and 1 base at J, with 8 bases between. Germline CDR1 reads SGHVS; CDR2 reads FQNEAQ. CDR3 loop: CASSANWNTEAFF. Written as DNA, the CDR3 is TGTGCCAGCAGCGCGAACTGGAACACTGAAGCTTTCTTT. Full variable domain (remainder filled in from reference TRBV7-8 and TRBJ1-1): GAGVSQSPRYKVAKRGQDVALRCDPISGHVSLFWYQQALGQGPEFLTYFQNEAQLDKSGLPSDRFFAERPEGSVSTLKIQRTQQEDSAVYLCASSANWNTEAFFGQGTRLTVV.

The rearrangement joins TRBV5-4 to TRBJ1-3; a weak D match, TRBD1 (5 bases). The germline CDR1 and CDR2 sequences are SGHNT and YYREEE (reference sequence). Deletions cut 8 bases from V and 4 bases from J, with 16 bases between. There are 14 residues in the CDR3. DNA of the CDR3: TGTGCCAGTTCCCAGGGTCGAGGAGGAAACACCATATATTTT. Translating it yields CASSQGRGGNTIYF. Drawing the rest from reference TRBV5-4 and TRBJ1-3, the complete variable domain is ETGVTQSPTHLIKTRGQQVTLRCSSQSGHNTVSWYQQALGQGPQFIFQYYREEENGRGNFPPRFSGLQFPNYSSELNVNALELDDSALYLCASSQGRGGNTIYFGEGSWLTVV.

The chain is built from TRBV7-9 and TRBJ1-6, with D tentatively TRBD1 (5 bases). Germline V gene lookup returns CDR1 SEHNR and CDR2 FQNEAQ (reference sequence). CDR3 length: 14 amino acids. V dropped 2 bases and J dropped 8 bases, with 10 bases sitting between them. The CDR3: CASSLSGGDSPLHF. The CDR3 region has the DNA TGTGCCAGCAGCTTATCCGGGGGGGATTCACCCCTCCACTTT.

This chain links TRBV6-5 with TRBJ1-2; 11 bases are a match to TRBD1. V lost 8 bases to trimming and J lost 7 bases; unmatched junction nucleotides: 9. CDR1 MNHEY and CDR2 SVGAGI come from the germline V gene. The CDR3 loop spans 14 amino acids. CDR3: CASFLGQGAAGYTF. DNA of the CDR3: TGTGCCAGCTTCTTAGGACAGGGGGCCGCTGGCTACACCTTC.

The genes are TRBV7-9 and TRBJ1-1; D is possibly TRBD1 (5 bases). Germline lookup yields CDR1 SEHNR and CDR2 FQNEAQ (reference sequence). Trimming took off 6 bases at V and 0 bases at J, with 17 bases between the two ends. The CDR3 contains 16 residues. CDR3 bases: TGTGCCAGCAGTCGGGACCGACACCCAGTGAACACTGAAGCTTTCTTT. The encoded protein is CASSRDRHPVNTEAFF.

The chain recombines TRBV10-2 with TRBJ1-2; D gene ambiguous. Germline V gene sequence: CDR1 WSHSY, CDR2 SAAADI. V lost 3 bases and J 4 bases, leaving 15 bases between the germline ends. CDR3 length: 15 amino acids. The CDR3 DNA follows: TGCGCCAGCAGTGACCTCCCTCACGAAGTCTATGGCTACACCTTC. Protein sequence: CASSDLPHEVYGYTF.

The chain links TRBV7-9 to TRBJ2-7, with TRBD1 matching 11 bases. This CDR3 comprises 14 residues. The J segment lost 3 bases and the V segment lost 3 bases, leaving 1 base of the junction unmatched. Germline V gives CDR1 SEHNR, CDR2 FQNEAQ (reference sequence). The CDR3 DNA reads TGTGCCAGCAGCTTTGGGACAGGGGGCTACGAGCAGTACTTC. It specifies CASSFGTGGYEQYF.

The V gene is TRBV2, the J gene TRBJ1-2; tentative D call: TRBD1 (5 bases). Trimming stripped 4 bases from V and 2 bases from J, with 11 bases between. The germline V gene has CDR1 SNHLY and CDR2 FYNNEI. The CDR3 spans 14 residues. The CDR3 protein is CASSAQGPNYGYTF. CDR3 nucleotide sequence: TGTGCCAGCAGTGCCCAGGGACCCAACTATGGCTACACCTTC.

V and J are TRBV19 and TRBJ1-5, with a tentative D call TRBD1 (6 bases). From germline, CDR1 is LNHDA and CDR2 SQIVND (reference sequence). The germline V and J ends were trimmed by 5 bases and 1 base, with 12 bases remaining between them. This CDR3 contains 15 residues. This CDR3 is CASSRGQPSNQPQHF. The CDR3 DNA reads TGTGCCAGTAGTCGGGGGCAGCCGAGCAATCAGCCCCAGCATTTT.

This clone was seen only once. The chain has TRBV18 and TRBJ2-7; weak D call: TRBD1 (7 bases). Germline CDR1 and CDR2: KGHSH and LQKENI. The CDR3 contains 16 residues. V was trimmed by 0 bases and J by 3 bases, leaving 15 bases between them. The chain's CDR3 is CASSPPRTGLNYEQYF. The DNA of the CDR3 is TGTGCCAGCTCACCACCACGGACAGGACTAAACTACGAGCAGTACTTC.

V gene TRBV10-1 combines with J gene TRBJ2-2; 8 bases are a match to TRBD2. This CDR3 spans 15 amino acids. Germline CDR1 and CDR2: WNHNN and SYGVQD (reference sequence). Trimming removed 6 bases from V and 5 bases from J; junction bases left unmatched: 8. CDR3 coding DNA: TGCGCCAGCAGCCTTAGCGGGACGGGGACCGGGGAGCTGTTTTTT. It encodes CASSLSGTGTGELFF.

The chain employs TRBV6-5 and TRBJ1-1; 7 bases are a match to TRBD1. Trimming removed 7 bases from V and 0 bases from J; junction bases left unmatched: 2. CDR1 and CDR2 from the germline V gene are MNHEY and SVGAGI. The CDR3 has 13 residues. DNA for the CDR3: TGTGCCAGCACGGGACAGCTGAACACTGAAGCTTTCTTT. Its translation is CASTGQLNTEAFF.